This TCR beta chain was captured by sequencing in a study of T cell clonotyping in hematopoietic cell transplantation. Looking at the study overall: Recipient samples before transplant were obtained post-cytoreduction.

Germline CDR1 is MNHNS and CDR2 is SASEGT. The CDR3 runs to 14 residues. V shed 6 bases and J 5 bases; nucleotides not matched to a gene: 9. Stated time point: recipient sample about 28 days before transplant, after cytoreduction. Clones were sequenced by immunoSEQ multiplex PCR, and TCRdb holds only the in-frame ones, with some missing. The repertoire holds 35,000 to 50,000 clones, with around 85% as singletons. The chain employs TRBV6-1 and TRBJ1-2; 7 bases are a match to TRBD1. The specimen comprised peripheral blood mononuclear cells, sampled before stem cell transplant. This clonotype was obtained from a man between 60 and 70 years old with acute myeloid leukemia. Some clones in this sample may be carry-over from other donors' samples. CDR3: CASSPTRTGYGYTF. CDR3 DNA: TGTGCCAGCAGCCCTACACGGACAGGTTATGGCTACACCTTC.